The 2 T cell receptor beta chains in this list originate from one sample, sequenced in a study of blood T cell repertoires in COVID-19. Assay used: immunoSEQ multiplex PCR; TCRdb lists only in-frame clones, some missing. The sample holds hundreds of thousands of clones, 86% seen once. The source material was peripheral blood. These receptor sequences come from a woman between 65 and 79 years old with COVID-19, enrolled during active disease.

This clone has more than one count but fewer than ten. V gene TRBV12-5 combines with J gene TRBJ1-5; 9 positions agree with TRBD1. Trimming cost V 1 base and J 7 bases; bases outside gene matches: 5. Germline CDR1 and CDR2: LGHNT and FRNRAP. CDR3 length: 15 amino acids. The chain's CDR3 is CASGLATGGAQPQHF. The CDR3 DNA follows: TGTGCTAGTGGTTTGGCGACAGGGGGTGCGCAGCCCCAGCATTTT.

This clone has a handful of counts. The rearrangement joins TRBV19 to TRBJ1-5, with 7 bases that match TRBD1. This CDR3 has 14 amino acids. The J segment lost 6 bases and the V segment lost 5 bases, leaving 7 bases of the junction unmatched. The germline gives CDR1 LNHDA, CDR2 SQIVND (reference sequence). The CDR3: CASSLQGTPQPQHF. The DNA of the CDR3 is TGTGCCAGTAGTCTACAGGGGACCCCTCAGCCCCAGCATTTT.